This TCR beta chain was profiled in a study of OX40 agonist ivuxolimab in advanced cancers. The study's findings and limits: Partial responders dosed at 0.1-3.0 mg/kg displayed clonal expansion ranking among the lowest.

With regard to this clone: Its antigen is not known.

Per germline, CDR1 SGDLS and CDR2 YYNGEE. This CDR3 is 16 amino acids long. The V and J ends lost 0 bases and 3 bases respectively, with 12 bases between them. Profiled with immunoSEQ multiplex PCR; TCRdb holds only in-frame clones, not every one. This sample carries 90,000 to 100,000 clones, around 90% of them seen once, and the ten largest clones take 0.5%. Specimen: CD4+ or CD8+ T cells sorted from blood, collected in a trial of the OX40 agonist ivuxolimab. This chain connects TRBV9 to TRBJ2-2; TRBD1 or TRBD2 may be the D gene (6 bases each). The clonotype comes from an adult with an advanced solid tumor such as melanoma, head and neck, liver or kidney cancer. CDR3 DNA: TGTGCCAGCAGCGTAGACAGGGAGCGGGACACCGGGGAGCTGTTTTTT. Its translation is CASSVDRERDTGELFF.